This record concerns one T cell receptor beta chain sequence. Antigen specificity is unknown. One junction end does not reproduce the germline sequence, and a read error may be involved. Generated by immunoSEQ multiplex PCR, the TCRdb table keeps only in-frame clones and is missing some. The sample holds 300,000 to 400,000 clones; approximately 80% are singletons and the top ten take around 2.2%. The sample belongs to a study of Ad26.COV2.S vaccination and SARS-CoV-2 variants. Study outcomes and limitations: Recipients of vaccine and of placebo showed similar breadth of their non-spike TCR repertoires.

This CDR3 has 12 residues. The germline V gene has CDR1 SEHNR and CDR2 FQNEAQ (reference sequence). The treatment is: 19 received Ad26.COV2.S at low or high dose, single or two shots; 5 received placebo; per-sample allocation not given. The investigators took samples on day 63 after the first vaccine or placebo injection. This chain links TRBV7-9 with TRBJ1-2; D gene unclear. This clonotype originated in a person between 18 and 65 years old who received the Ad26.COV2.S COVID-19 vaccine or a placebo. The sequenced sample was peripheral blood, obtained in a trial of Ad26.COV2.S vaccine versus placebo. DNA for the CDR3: TGTGCCAGCAGCTTAGTTCTGCAACCCGCGCTCTTC. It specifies CASSLVLQPALF.